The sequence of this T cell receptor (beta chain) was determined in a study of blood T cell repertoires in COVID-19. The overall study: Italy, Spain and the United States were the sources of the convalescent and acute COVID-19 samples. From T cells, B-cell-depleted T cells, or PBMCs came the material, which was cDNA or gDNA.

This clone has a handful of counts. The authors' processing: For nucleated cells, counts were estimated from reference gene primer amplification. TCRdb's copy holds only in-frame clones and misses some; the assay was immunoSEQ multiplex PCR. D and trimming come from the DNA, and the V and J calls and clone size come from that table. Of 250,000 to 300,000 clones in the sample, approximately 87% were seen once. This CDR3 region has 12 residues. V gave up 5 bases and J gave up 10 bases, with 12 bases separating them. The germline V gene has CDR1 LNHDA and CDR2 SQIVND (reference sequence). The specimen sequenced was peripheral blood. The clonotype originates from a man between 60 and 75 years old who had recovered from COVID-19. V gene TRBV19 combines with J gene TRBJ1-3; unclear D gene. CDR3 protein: CASSSRLMTIYF. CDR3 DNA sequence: TGTGCCAGTAGTTCGCGGTTGATGACCATATATTTT.